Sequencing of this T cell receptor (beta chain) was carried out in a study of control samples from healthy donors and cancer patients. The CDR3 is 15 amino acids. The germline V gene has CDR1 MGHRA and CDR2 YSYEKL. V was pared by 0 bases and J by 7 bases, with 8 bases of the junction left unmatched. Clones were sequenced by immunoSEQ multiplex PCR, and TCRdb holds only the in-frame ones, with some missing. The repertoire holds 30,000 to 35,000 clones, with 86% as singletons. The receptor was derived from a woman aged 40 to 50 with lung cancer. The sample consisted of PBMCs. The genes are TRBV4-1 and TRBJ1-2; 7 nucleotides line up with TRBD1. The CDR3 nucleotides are TGCGCCAGCAGCCAAGAAGGTACAGGGGACGGTGGCTACACCTTC. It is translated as CASSQEGTGDGGYTF.